This T cell receptor beta chain was found in a study of blood T cell repertoires in COVID-19. Data came from immunoSEQ multiplex PCR; TCRdb stores just in-frame clones and leaves some out. The sample includes about 170,000 clones, around nine tenths seen only once; the top ten take roughly 3.5%. The V gene's germline CDR1 is PRHDT and CDR2 FYEKMQ (reference sequence). The CDR3 loop spans 15 amino acids. The ends lost 3 bases at V and 3 bases at J; junction bases unmatched: 7. This clone came up a few times. This CDR3 is also generated by other DNA sequences in the sample. Material for sequencing was peripheral blood. The chain carries TRBV13 and TRBJ1-2; 7 nucleotides match TRBD1. This sequence was found in a man between 65 and 85 years old with acute or convalescent COVID-19. The DNA for the CDR3 is TGTGCCAGCAGCTTCCCCGGGACAGATGACTATGGCTACACCTTC. Translating it yields CASSFPGTDDYGYTF.